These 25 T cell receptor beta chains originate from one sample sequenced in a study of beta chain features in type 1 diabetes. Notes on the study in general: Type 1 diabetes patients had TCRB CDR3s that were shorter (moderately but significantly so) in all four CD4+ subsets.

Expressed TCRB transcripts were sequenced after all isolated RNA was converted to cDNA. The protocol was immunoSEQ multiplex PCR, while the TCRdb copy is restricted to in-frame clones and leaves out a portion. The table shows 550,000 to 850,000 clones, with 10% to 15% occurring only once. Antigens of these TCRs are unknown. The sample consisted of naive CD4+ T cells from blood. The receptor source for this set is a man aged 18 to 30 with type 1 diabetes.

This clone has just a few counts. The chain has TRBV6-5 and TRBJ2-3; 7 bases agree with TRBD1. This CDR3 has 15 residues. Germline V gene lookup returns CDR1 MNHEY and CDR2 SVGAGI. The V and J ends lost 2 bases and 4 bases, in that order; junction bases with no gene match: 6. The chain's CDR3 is CASSYDRDRADTQYF. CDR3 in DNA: TGTGCCAGCAGTTACGACAGGGACCGTGCAGATACGCAGTATTTT.

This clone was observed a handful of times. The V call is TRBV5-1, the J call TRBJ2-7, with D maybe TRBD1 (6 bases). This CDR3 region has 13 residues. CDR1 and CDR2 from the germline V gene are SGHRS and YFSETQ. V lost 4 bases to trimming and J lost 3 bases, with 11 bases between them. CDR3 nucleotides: TGCGCCAGCAGCGTGGACAGTATCTACGAGCAGTACTTC. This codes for CASSVDSIYEQYF.

This chain's CDR3 is CSASGLHGYTF. The CDR3 DNA reads TGCAGTGCATCGGGACTGCATGGCTACACCTTC. This chain connects TRBV20-1 to TRBJ1-2, with D tentatively TRBD1 (5 bases). In germline, CDR1 is DFQATT, CDR2 SNEGSKA (reference sequence). V dropped 6 bases and J dropped 6 bases, with 11 bases sitting between them. The CDR3 runs 11 residues.

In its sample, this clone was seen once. The CDR3 protein is CAWKTSGYTF. CDR3 DNA: TGTGCCTGGAAAACCTCGGGCTACACCTTC. The genes are TRBV30 and TRBJ1-2; D remains unclear. From germline, CDR1 is GTSNPN and CDR2 SVGIG (reference sequence). Trimming took off 4 bases at V and 8 bases at J, with 8 bases between the two ends. CDR3 size: 10 residues.

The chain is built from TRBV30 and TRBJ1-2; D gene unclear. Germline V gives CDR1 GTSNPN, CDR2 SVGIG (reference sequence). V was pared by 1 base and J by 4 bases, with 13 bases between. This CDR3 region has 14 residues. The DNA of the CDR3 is TGTGCCTGGAGTGCCCAGGCGGTGGTCTATGGCTACACCTTC. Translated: CAWSAQAVVYGYTF. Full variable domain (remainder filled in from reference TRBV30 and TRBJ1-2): SQTIHQWPATLVQPVGSPLSLECTVEGTSNPNLYWYRQAAGRGLQLLFYSVGIGQISSEVPQNLSASRPQDRQFILSSKKLLLSDSGFYLCAWSAQAVVYGYTFGSGTRLTVV.

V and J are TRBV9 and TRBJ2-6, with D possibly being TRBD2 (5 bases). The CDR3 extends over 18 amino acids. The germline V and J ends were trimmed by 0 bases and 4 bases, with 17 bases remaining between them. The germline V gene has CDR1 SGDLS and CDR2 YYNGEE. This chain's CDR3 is CASSVVGTTGFGANVLTF. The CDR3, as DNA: TGTGCCAGCAGCGTAGTAGGTACCACGGGGTTCGGGGCCAACGTCCTGACTTTC.

The CDR3 spells CASSSLYPDTQYF. CDR3 in DNA: TGTGCCAGCAGCTCCCTATATCCAGATACGCAGTATTTT. V usage is TRBV7-9 and J usage is TRBJ2-3; no clear D gene. Trimming pared 4 bases from V and 4 bases from J, leaving 9 bases between. CDR1 is SEHNR and CDR2 is FQNEAQ in the germline V gene (reference sequence). The CDR3 extends over 13 amino acids.

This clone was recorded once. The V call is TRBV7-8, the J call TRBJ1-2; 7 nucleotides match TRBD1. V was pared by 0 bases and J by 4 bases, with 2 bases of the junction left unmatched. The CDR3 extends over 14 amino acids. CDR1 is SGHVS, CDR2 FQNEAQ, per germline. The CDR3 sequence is CASSLARDSYGYTF. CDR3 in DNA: TGTGCCAGCAGCTTAGCGCGGGACAGCTATGGCTACACCTTC.

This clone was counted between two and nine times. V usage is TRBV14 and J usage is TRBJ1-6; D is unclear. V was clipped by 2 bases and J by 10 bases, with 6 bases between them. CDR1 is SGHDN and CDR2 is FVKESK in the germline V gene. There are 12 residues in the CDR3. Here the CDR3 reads CASSQRSSPLHF. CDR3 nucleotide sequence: TGTGCCAGCAGCCAAAGATCGTCACCCCTCCACTTT.

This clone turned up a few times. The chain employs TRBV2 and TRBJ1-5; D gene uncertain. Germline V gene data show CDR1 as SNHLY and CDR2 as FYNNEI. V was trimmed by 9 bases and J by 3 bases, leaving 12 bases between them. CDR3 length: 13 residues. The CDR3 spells CASRWGFNQPQHF. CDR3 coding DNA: TGTGCCAGTCGATGGGGTTTCAATCAGCCCCAGCATTTT.

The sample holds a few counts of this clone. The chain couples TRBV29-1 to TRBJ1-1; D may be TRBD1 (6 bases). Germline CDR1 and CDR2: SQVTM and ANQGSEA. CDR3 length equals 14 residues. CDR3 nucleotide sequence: TGCAGTATCCCCCGAGGGGGTCGAGGGACTGAAGCTTTCTTT. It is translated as CSIPRGGRGTEAFF.

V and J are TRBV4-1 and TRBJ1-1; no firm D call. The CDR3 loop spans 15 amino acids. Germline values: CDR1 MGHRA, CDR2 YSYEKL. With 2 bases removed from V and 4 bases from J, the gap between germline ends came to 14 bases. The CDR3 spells CASSQPGATGTEAFF. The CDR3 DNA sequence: TGCGCCAGCAGCCAACCGGGAGCCACGGGCACTGAAGCTTTCTTT.

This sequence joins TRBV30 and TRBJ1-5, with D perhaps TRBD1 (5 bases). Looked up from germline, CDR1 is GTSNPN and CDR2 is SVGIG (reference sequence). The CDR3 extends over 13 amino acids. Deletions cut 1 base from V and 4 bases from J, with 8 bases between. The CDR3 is CAWSEGPNQPQHF. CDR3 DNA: TGTGCCTGGAGTGAGGGACCGAATCAGCCCCAGCATTTT. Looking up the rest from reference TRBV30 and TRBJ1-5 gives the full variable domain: SQTIHQWPATLVQPVGSPLSLECTVEGTSNPNLYWYRQAAGRGLQLLFYSVGIGQISSEVPQNLSASRPQDRQFILSSKKLLLSDSGFYLCAWSEGPNQPQHFGDGTRLSIL.

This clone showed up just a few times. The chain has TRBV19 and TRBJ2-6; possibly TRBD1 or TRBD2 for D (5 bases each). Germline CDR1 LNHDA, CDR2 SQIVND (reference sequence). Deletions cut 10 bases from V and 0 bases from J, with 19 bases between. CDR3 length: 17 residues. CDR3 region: CATKPGTDYSGANVLTF. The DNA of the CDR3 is TGTGCCACCAAACCCGGGACGGATTACTCTGGGGCCAACGTCCTGACTTTC.

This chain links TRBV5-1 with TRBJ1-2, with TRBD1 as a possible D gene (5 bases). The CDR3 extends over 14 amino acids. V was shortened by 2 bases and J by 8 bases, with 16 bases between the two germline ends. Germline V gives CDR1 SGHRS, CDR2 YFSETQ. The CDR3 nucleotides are TGCGCCAGCAGCTTTTTTGAGACCAGGGAGGGCTACACCTTC. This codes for CASSFFETREGYTF. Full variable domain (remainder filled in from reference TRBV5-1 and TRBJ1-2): KAGVTQTPRYLIKTRGQQVTLSCSPISGHRSVSWYQQTPGQGLQFLFEYFSETQRNKGNFPGRFSGRQFSNSRSEMNVSTLELGDSALYLCASSFFETREGYTFGSGTRLTVV.

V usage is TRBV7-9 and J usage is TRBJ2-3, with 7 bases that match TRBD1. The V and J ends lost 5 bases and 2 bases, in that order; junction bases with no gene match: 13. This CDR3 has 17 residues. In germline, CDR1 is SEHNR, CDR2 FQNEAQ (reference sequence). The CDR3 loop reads CASSPRVRGMATDTQYF. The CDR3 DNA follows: TGTGCCAGCAGCCCAAGGGTCAGGGGGATGGCCACAGATACGCAGTATTTT.

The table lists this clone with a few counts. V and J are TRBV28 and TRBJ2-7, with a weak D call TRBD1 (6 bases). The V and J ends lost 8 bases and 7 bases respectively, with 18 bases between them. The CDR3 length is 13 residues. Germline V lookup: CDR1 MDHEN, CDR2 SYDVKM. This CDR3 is CASGEPKQGEQYF. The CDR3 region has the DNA TGTGCCAGCGGAGAACCAAAACAGGGAGAGCAGTACTTC.

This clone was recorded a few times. As DNA, the CDR3 is TGTGCCAGCAGCGTCCCGGGGCCAGATACGCAGTATTTT. Translating it yields CASSVPGPDTQYF. The rearrangement links TRBV7-2 to TRBJ2-3; TRBD1 or TRBD2 may be the D gene (5 bases each). This CDR3 contains 13 residues. Per the germline V gene, CDR1 is SGHTA and CDR2 is FQGNSA. V dropped 5 bases and J dropped 4 bases, with 10 bases sitting between them.

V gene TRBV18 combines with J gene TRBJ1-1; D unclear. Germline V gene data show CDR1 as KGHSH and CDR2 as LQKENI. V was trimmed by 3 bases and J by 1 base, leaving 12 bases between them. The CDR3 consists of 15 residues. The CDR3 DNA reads TGTGCCAGCTCACCGGGCGGGCGGTCGAACACTGAAGCTTTCTTT. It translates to CASSPGGRSNTEAFF.

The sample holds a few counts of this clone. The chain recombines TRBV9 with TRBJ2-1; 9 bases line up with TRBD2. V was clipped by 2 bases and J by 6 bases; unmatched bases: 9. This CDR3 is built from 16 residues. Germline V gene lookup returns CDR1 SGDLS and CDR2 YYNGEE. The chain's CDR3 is CASSVYSGGTFNEQFF. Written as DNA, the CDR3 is TGTGCCAGCAGCGTTTACAGCGGGGGGACCTTCAATGAGCAGTTCTTC.

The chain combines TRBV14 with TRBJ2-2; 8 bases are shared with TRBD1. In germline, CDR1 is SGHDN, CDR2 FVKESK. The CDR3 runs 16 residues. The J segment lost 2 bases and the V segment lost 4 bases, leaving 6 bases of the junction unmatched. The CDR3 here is CASSPRDRRNTGELFF. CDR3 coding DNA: TGTGCCAGCAGCCCGCGGGACAGGAGAAACACCGGGGAGCTGTTTTTT.

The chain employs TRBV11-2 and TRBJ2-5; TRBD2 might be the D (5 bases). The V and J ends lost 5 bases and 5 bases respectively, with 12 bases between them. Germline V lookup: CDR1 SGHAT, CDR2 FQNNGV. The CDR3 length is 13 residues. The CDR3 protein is CASSPGLGETQYF. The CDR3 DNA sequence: TGTGCCAGCAGCCCGGGGTTGGGTGAGACCCAGTACTTC.

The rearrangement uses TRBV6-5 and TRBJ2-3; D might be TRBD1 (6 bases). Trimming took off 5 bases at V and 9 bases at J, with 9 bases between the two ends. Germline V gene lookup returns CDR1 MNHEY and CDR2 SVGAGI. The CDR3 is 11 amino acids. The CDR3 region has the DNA TGTGCCAGCAGTACGGGACACACGCAGTATTTT. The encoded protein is CASSTGHTQYF.

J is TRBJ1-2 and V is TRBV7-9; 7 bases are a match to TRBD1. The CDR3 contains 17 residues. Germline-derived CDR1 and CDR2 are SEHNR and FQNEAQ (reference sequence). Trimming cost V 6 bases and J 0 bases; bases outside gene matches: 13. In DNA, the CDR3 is TGTGCCAGCAGTCGCAGGGGGGGCATAGTTACTAACTATGGCTACACCTTC. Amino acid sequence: CASSRRGGIVTNYGYTF.

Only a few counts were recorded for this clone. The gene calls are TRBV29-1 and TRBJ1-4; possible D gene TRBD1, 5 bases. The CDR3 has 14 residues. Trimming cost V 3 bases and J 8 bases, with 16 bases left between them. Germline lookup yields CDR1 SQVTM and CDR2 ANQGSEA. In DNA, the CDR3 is TGCAGCGTTGATCCCGGACAAAACGGGGAAAAACTGTTTTTT. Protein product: CSVDPGQNGEKLFF.